A single sample is the source of the 6 T cell receptor beta chains below, sequenced in a study of vaccination effects on CD4 cells after COVID-19. These receptors' antigens are unknown. Sequencing was preceded by expansion of antigen-specific CD4+ T cells with viral peptide pools in the ViraFEST assay. Once cultured for more than nine days, the cells underwent separation to obtain CD4+ T cells. Participants each got two BNT162b2 or mRNA-1273 vaccine doses. This table comes from immunoSEQ multiplex PCR, and its TCRdb copy is limited to in-frame clones, with some not included. The sample lists about 24,000 clones, around 70% seen once, with 6.5% to 8% in the top ten. The input for sequencing was CD4+ T cells from PBMCs cultured with SARS-CoV-2 spike peptides, taken after COVID-19 vaccination. Every receptor here comes from a human donor who received a COVID-19 vaccine.

V usage is TRBV6-2 or TRBV6-3 and J usage is TRBJ2-1; D call uncertain. The germline V gene has CDR1 MNHEY and CDR2 SVGEGT. CDR3 length: 15 amino acids. The ends were cut back, 7 bases at V and 0 bases at J, with 13 bases in the middle. CDR3 residues: CASNPLGSSYNEQFF. CDR3 bases: TGTGCCAGCAACCCACTCGGCAGCTCCTACAATGAGCAGTTCTTC.

The V call is TRBV18, the J call TRBJ2-2; TRBD2 matches 11 bases. V lost 5 bases and J lost 6; bases outside the gene matches: 5. This CDR3 spans 15 amino acids. CDR1 and CDR2 (germline): KGHSH, LQKENI. The CDR3, as DNA: TGTGCCAGCTCAGCGGGACTAGCGGTTCCCGGGGAGCTGTTTTTT. Translation: CASSAGLAVPGELFF. Drawing the rest from reference TRBV18 and TRBJ2-2, the complete variable domain is NAGVMQNPRHLVRRRGQEARLRCSPMKGHSHVYWYRQLPEEGLKFMVYLQKENIIDESGMPKERFSAEFPKEGPSILRIQQVVRGDSAAYFCASSAGLAVPGELFFGEGSRLTVL.

This clone is labeled large (0.1 to 1%). This rearrangement joins TRBV6-5 to TRBJ2-2; a weak D match, TRBD1 (6 bases). The CDR3 sequence is 15 residues long. Trimming removed 4 bases at V and 5 bases at J, with 14 bases between. The germline gives CDR1 MNHEY, CDR2 SVGAGI. DNA for the CDR3: TGTGCCAGCAGTTTCAGGGGAGTCAGGACCGGGGAGCTGTTTTTT. It is translated as CASSFRGVRTGELFF.

The rearrangement uses TRBV5-1 and TRBJ2-3; no clear D. Germline CDR1 SGHRS, CDR2 YFSETQ. Trimming shortened V by 0 bases and J by 0 bases, and 8 bases separated the two germline ends. The CDR3 extends over 15 amino acids. The CDR3 sequence is CASSLVSASTDTQYF. CDR3 bases: TGCGCCAGCAGCTTGGTCAGCGCTAGCACAGATACGCAGTATTTT.

The chain joins TRBV5-6 to TRBJ1-2; D unclear. Trimming removed 2 bases from V and 2 bases from J, with 7 bases in between. This CDR3 spans 13 amino acids. Germline CDR1 and CDR2: SGHDT and YYEEEE. Written as DNA, the CDR3 is TGTGCCAGCAGCTTTATGGACAACTATGGCTACACCTTC. It specifies CASSFMDNYGYTF.

V usage is TRBV4-2 and J usage is TRBJ2-3, with TRBD2 as a possible D gene (6 bases). The germline V gene has CDR1 LGHNA and CDR2 YNFKEQ. Trimming removed 0 bases at V and 5 bases at J, with 9 bases between. This CDR3 has 14 amino acids. CDR3 residues: CASSQEGRGDTQYF. CDR3 nucleotide sequence: TGTGCCAGCAGCCAAGAAGGGCGGGGAGATACGCAGTATTTT.